This T cell receptor beta chain was recorded in a study of OX40 agonist ivuxolimab in advanced cancers. Collection of blood occurred at baseline, at cycle 4 day 1, and at cycle 7 day 1. Data came from immunoSEQ multiplex PCR; TCRdb stores just in-frame clones and leaves some out. The sample comprises approximately 68,000 clones, approximately 86% of which are singletons, and 0.85% to 1% rests with the top ten. The germline V gene has CDR1 SGHTA and CDR2 FQGNSA. Trimming shortened V by 3 bases and J by 2 bases, and 14 bases separated the two germline ends. This CDR3 has 16 amino acids. The specimen was CD4+ or CD8+ T cells sorted from blood, collected in a trial of the OX40 agonist ivuxolimab. The chain couples TRBV7-2 to TRBJ1-5; D perhaps matches TRBD1 (5 bases). The sequence was obtained from an adult with an advanced solid tumor such as melanoma, head and neck, liver or kidney cancer. The CDR3, as DNA: TGTGCCAGCAGCTTCCAGGGTCTTCTCGGCAATCAGCCCCAGCATTTT. Translating it yields CASSFQGLLGNQPQHF. Looking up the rest from reference TRBV7-2 and TRBJ1-5 gives the full variable domain: GAGVSQSPSNKVTEKGKDVELRCDPISGHTALYWYRQSLGQGLEFLIYFQGNSAPDKSGLPSDRFSAERTGGSVSTLTIQRTQQEDSAVYLCASSFQGLLGNQPQHFGDGTRLSIL.